The following is a T cell receptor beta chain sequence with its context. This sample is part of a study of cytomegalovirus exposure and HLA in healthy donors. Primers included in the PCR were 60 Vbeta and 13 Jbeta primers. TCRdb keeps only in-frame clones here, not all; method: immunoSEQ multiplex PCR. This repertoire shows about 150,000 clones, 74% found once; its top ten account for under 2.5%. This CDR3 is built from 13 residues. Trimming stripped 7 bases from V and 5 bases from J, with 14 bases between. The germline V gene has CDR1 MNHNS and CDR2 SASEGT. The TCR comes from a man between 25 and 39 years old in good health and CMV-seronegative. The chain links TRBV6-1 to TRBJ1-2, with TRBD1 as a possible D gene (5 bases). The sequencing sample was made of PBMCs. CDR3 residues: CASTLQAAYGYTF. The CDR3 DNA is TGTGCCAGCACCCTACAGGCCGCTTATGGCTACACCTTC.